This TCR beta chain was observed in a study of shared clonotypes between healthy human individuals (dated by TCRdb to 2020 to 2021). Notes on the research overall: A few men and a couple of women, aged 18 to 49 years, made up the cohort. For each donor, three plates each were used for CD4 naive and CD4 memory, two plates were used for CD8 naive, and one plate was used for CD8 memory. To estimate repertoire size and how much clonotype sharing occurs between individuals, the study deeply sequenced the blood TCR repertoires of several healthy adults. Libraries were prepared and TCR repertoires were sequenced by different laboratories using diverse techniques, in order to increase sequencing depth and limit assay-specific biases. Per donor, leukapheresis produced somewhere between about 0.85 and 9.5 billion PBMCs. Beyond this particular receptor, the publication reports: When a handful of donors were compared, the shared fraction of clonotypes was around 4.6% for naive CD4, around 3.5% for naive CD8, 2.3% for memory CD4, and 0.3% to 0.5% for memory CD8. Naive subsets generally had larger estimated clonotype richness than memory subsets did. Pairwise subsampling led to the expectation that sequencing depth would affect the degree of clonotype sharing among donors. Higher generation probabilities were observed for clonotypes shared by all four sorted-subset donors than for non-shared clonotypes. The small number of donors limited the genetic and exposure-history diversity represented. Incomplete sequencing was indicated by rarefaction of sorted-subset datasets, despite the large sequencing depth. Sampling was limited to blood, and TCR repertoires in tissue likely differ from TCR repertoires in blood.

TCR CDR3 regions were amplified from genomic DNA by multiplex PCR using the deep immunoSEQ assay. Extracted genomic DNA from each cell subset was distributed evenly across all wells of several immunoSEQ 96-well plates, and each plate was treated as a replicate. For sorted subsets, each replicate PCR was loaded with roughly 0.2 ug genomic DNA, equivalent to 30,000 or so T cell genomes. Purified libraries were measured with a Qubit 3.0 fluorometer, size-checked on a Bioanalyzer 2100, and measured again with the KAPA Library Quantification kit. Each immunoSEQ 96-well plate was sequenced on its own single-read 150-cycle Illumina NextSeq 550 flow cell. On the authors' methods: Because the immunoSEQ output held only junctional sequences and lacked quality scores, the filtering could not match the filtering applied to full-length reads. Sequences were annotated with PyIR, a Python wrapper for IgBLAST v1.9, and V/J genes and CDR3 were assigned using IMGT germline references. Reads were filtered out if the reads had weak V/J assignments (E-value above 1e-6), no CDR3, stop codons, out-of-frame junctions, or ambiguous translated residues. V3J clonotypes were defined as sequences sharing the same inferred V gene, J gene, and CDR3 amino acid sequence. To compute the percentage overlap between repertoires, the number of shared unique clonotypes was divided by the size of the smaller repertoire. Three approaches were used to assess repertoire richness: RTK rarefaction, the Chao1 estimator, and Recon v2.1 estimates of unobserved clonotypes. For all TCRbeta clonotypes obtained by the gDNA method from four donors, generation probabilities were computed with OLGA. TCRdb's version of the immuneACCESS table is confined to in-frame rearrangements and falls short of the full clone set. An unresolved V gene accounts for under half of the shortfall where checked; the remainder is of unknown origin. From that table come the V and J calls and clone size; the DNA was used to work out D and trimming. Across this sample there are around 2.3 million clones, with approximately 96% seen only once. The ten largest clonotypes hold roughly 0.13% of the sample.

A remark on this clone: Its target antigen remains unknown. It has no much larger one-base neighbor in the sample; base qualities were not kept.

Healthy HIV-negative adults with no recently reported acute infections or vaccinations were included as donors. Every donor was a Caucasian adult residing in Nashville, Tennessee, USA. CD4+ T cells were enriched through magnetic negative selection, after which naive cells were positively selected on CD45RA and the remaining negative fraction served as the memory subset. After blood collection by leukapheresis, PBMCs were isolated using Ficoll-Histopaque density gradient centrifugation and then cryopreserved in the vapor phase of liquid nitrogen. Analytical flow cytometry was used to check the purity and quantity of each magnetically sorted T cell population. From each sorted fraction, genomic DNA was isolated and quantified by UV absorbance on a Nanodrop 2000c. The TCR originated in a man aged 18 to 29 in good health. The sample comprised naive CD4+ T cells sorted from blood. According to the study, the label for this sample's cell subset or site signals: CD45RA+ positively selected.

The CDR3 amino acid sequence is: CASTPDSNTGELFF. The DNA is TGTGCCAGCACCCCGGACTCAAACACCGGGGAGCTGTTTTTT. The rearrangement combines TRBV9 with TRBJ2-2, with a weak D call of TRBD2 (5 bases match). Reading from cysteine to phenylalanine, the CDR3 counts 14 amino acids. Solely the CDR3 DNA is kept, with 42 bases framed from the first base. CDR1 and CDR2 are read off the germline V gene as SGDLS and YYNGEE. Trimming costs V 6 bases and J 2 bases, and their ends lie 11 bases apart. Reference TRBV9 and TRBJ2-2 genes cover what lies past the CDR3, so the full variable domain is DSGVTQTPKHLITATGQRVTLRCSPRSGDLSVYWYQQSLDQGLQFLIQYYNGEERAKGNILERFSAQQFPDLHSELNLSSLELGDSALYFCASTPDSNTGELFFGEGSRLTVL.